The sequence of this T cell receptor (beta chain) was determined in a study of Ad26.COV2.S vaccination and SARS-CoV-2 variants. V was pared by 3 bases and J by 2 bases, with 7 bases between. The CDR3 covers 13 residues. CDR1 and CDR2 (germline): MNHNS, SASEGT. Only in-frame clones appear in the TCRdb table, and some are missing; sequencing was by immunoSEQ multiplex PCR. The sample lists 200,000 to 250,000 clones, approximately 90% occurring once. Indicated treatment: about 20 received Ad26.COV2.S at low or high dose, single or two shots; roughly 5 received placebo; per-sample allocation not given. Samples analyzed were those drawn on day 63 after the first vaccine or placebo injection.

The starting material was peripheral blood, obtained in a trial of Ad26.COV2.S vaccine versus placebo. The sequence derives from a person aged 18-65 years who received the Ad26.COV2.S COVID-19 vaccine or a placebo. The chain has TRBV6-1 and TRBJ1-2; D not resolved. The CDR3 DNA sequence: TGTGCCAGCAGTGAGCGCCTCAACTATGGCTACACCTTC. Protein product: CASSERLNYGYTF.